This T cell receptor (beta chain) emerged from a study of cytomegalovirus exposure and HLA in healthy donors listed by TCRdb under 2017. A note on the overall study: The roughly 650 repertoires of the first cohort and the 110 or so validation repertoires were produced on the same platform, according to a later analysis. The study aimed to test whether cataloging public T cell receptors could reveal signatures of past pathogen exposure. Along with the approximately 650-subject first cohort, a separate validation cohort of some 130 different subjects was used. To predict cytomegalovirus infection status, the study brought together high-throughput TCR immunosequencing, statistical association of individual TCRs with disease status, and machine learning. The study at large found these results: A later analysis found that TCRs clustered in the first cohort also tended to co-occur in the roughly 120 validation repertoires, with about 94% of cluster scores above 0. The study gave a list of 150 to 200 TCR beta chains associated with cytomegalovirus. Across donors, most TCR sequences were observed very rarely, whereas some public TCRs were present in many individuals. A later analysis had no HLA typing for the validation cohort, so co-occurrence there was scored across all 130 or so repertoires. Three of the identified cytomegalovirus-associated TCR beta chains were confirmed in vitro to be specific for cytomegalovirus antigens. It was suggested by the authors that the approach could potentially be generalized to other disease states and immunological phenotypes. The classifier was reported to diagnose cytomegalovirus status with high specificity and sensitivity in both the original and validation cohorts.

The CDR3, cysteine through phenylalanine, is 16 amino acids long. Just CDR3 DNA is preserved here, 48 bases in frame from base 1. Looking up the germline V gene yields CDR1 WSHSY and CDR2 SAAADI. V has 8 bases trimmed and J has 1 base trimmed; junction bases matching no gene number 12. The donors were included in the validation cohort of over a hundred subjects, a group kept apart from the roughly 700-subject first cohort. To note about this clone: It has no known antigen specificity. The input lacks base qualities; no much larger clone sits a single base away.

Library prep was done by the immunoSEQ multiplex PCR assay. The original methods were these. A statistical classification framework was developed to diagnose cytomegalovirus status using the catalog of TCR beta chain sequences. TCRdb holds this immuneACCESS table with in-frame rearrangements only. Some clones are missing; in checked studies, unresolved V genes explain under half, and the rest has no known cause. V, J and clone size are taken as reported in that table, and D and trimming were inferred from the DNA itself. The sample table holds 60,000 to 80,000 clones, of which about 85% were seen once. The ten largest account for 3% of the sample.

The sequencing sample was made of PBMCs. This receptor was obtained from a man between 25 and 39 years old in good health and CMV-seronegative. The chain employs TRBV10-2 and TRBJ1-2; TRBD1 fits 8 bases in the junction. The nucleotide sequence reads TGCGCCAGCGGGGGGCTGCAGGGGGCCTTTAACTATGGCTACACCTTC. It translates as CASGGLQGAFNYGYTF.